These 28 T cell receptor beta chains originate from one sample sequenced in a study of vaccination and CD4 T cells after COVID-19. These receptors' targets are unknown. Regarding treatment: roughly 11-day PBMC culture with coronavirus spike peptide pools or control peptides (ViraFEST assay). The study sequenced cultured CD4+ T cell DNA using the Oncomine TCR Beta short-read assay. Using its own MiXCR run on the PCR reads, TCRdb lists one record per CDR3 protein. The sample holds some 13,000 distinct CDR3 sequences, about 28% seen once. The source material was cultured CD4+ T cells from blood. Receptors were obtained from a human donor with COVID-19.

The chain links TRBV6-2 or TRBV6-3 to TRBJ2-7; possibly TRBD1 or TRBD2 for D (5 bases each). CDR3 size: 12 residues. Trimming shortened V by 6 bases and J by 3 bases, and 9 bases separated the two germline ends. Germline CDR1 MNHEY, CDR2 SVGEGT. Here the CDR3 DNA reads TGTGCCAGCAGGGGACCCCTCTACGAGCAGTACTTC. Protein product: CASRGPLYEQYF.

The genes are TRBV5-1 and TRBJ1-1; the match to TRBD1 covers 7 bases. This CDR3 spans 18 amino acids. CDR1 is SGHRS and CDR2 is YFSETQ in the germline V gene. The junction had 19 bases not matched to a gene; V was cut back by 4 bases and J by 4 bases. The DNA for the CDR3 is TGCGCCAGCAGCATCGCTATTACGAGACAGGGAGGGAGCACTGAAGCTTTCTTT. This sequence encodes CASSIAITRQGGSTEAFF. The full variable domain, completed using reference TRBV5-1 and TRBJ1-1, is KAGVTQTPRYLIKTRGQQVTLSCSPISGHRSVSWYQQTPGQGLQFLFEYFSETQRNKGNFPGRFSGRQFSNSRSEMNVSTLELGDSALYLCASSIAITRQGGSTEAFFGQGTRLTVV.

The CDR3 DNA sequence: TGTGCCAGTAGTATCCAAACGGGGACAGGGGGCGGCGAGCAGTACTTC. Translating gives CASSIQTGTGGGEQYF. This rearrangement joins TRBV19 to TRBJ2-7; 12 bases are shared with TRBD1. The CDR3 is made up of 16 amino acids. The V segment lost 3 bases and the J segment 6 bases; nucleotides outside the gene matches: 9. The germline gives CDR1 LNHDA, CDR2 SQIVND (reference sequence).

This clonotype has just a few counts. The CDR3 here is CASRYRERSNQPQHF. The DNA for the CDR3 is TGTGCCAGCAGGTACAGGGAGAGGAGCAATCAGCCCCAGCATTTT. The V call is TRBV28, the J call TRBJ1-5, with TRBD1 as a possible D gene (6 bases). Trimming removed 6 bases from V and 1 base from J, with 13 bases in between. Germline V lookup: CDR1 MDHEN, CDR2 SYDVKM. CDR3 size: 15 residues.

The chain combines TRBV20-1 with TRBJ1-4; 7 positions agree with TRBD1. V lost 3 bases, J lost 10 bases, and 2 bases stayed unmatched. Germline CDR1 reads DFQATT; CDR2 reads SNEGSKA (reference sequence). CDR3 length: 11 residues. The CDR3 loop is CSARSGGKLFF. CDR3 nucleotides: TGCAGTGCTAGGTCAGGGGGAAAACTGTTTTTT.

The CDR3 coding sequence is TGTGCCAGCAGCTTGACTAGCGGGGGCCCCAACACCGGGGAGCTGTTTTTT. Translating it yields CASSLTSGGPNTGELFF. The chain uses TRBV7-6 and TRBJ2-2, with 12 positions matching TRBD2. V lost 3 bases, J lost 2 bases, and 4 bases stayed unmatched. The germline CDR1 and CDR2 sequences are SGHVS and FNYEAQ. The CDR3 spans 17 residues.

This clonotype has just a few counts. This chain connects TRBV19 to TRBJ1-2; D remains unclear. The germline V and J ends were trimmed by 4 bases and 5 bases, with 8 bases remaining between them. CDR3 length: 12 residues. Germline CDR1 is LNHDA and CDR2 is SQIVND (reference sequence). This chain's CDR3 is CASSNREYGYTF. The CDR3, as DNA: TGTGCCAGTAGTAACAGAGAGTATGGCTACACCTTC.

By share, this clonotype counts as medium-sized (0.01 to 0.1%). The chain uses TRBV6-2 or TRBV6-3 and TRBJ1-1; TRBD1 aligns across 9 bases. With V trimmed by 5 bases and J by 1 base, 5 bases remained unmatched. Germline loops: CDR1 MNHEY, CDR2 SVGEGT. The CDR3 has 15 amino acids. CDR3 sequence reads: CASSHRTGANTEAFF. The CDR3 bases are TGTGCCAGCAGTCACCGGACAGGGGCGAACACTGAAGCTTTCTTT.

The rearrangement uses TRBV4-2 and TRBJ2-5, with TRBD2 matching over 10 bases. Trimming at V came to 4 bases and at J to 4 bases, leaving 12 bases not matched to a gene. Germline lookup yields CDR1 LGHNA and CDR2 YNFKEQ. CDR3 size: 17 residues. Here the CDR3 DNA reads TGTGCCAGCAGCCGGGAGCTAGCGGGGGCCCCAGGAGAGACCCAGTACTTC. Protein sequence: CASSRELAGAPGETQYF.

The V and J genes are TRBV5-1 and TRBJ2-4, with D perhaps matching TRBD1 (6 bases). The germline V gene has CDR1 SGHRS and CDR2 YFSETQ. V was shortened by 5 bases and J by 3 bases, with 15 bases between the two germline ends. This CDR3 region has 15 residues. The CDR3 region is CASRSGTTFKNIQYF. The CDR3 region has the DNA TGCGCCAGCAGATCCGGGACAACCTTCAAAAACATTCAGTACTTC.

The chain recombines TRBV6-2 or TRBV6-3 with TRBJ2-2; D call uncertain. This CDR3 spans 14 amino acids. Germline loops: CDR1 MNHEY, CDR2 SVGEGT. V lost 7 bases and J 2 bases, leaving 11 bases between the germline ends. CDR3 sequence (DNA): TGTGCCAGCAAGACTGGAACTAACACCGGGGAGCTGTTTTTT. Protein sequence: CASKTGTNTGELFF.

The table lists this clonotype with a few counts. This chain joins TRBV27 and TRBJ1-2; a possible D gene is TRBD1 (6 bases). Trimming cost V 3 bases and J 7 bases, with 9 bases left between them. Germline CDR1 is MNHEY and CDR2 is SMNVEV (reference sequence). This CDR3 has 12 amino acids. CDR3 coding DNA: TGTGCCAGCAGTTTTGGAGGGGGTGGCTACACCTTC. Translating gives CASSFGGGGYTF.

The chain carries TRBV19 and TRBJ2-5; D not resolved. The CDR3 runs 14 residues. CDR1 is LNHDA and CDR2 is SQIVND in the germline V gene (reference sequence). The ends were cut back, 1 base at V and 6 bases at J, with 12 bases in the middle. Here the CDR3 reads CASSIGVSSKTQYF. In DNA, the CDR3 is TGTGCCAGTAGTATAGGGGTCAGCTCTAAGACCCAGTACTTC.

The chain has TRBV20-1 and TRBJ2-7; 7 nucleotides agree with TRBD2. Germline CDR1 DFQATT, CDR2 SNEGSKA (reference sequence). The ends lost 3 bases at V and 3 bases at J; junction bases unmatched: 2. The CDR3 totals 12 residues. The CDR3 coding sequence is TGCAGTGCTAGCTCTAGCGGCTACGAGCAGTACTTC. Encoded protein: CSASSSGYEQYF.

Only a few counts were recorded for this clonotype. This chain joins TRBV2 and TRBJ2-3; possible D gene TRBD1, 6 bases. Germline assignment: CDR1 SNHLY and CDR2 FYNNEI. This CDR3 comprises 16 residues. Between the trimmed V and J ends, which lost 7 bases and 2 bases, there was a span of 19 bases. DNA for the CDR3: TGTGCCAGCACTCTACAGGGCACTCTCCCCACAGATACGCAGTATTTT. Amino acids: CASTLQGTLPTDTQYF.

The chain uses TRBV19 and TRBJ1-3, with D perhaps TRBD1 (6 bases). V was cut by 6 bases and J by 2 bases, with 11 bases left in between. There are 14 residues in the CDR3. From germline, CDR1 is LNHDA and CDR2 SQIVND (reference sequence). Written as DNA, the CDR3 is TGTGCCAGTAGCCTGACAGGACCTGGAAACACCATATATTTT. It codes for CASSLTGPGNTIYF.

This clonotype has just a few counts. V and J are TRBV28 and TRBJ2-7; D gene unclear. The germline CDR1 and CDR2 sequences are MDHEN and SYDVKM. There are 12 residues in the CDR3. V was trimmed by 1 base and J by 3 bases, leaving 4 bases between them. The CDR3 sequence is CASSLSHYEQYF. The DNA of the CDR3 is TGTGCCAGCAGTTTATCGCACTACGAGCAGTACTTC.

This clonotype was seen a few times. The rearrangement joins TRBV12-3 or TRBV12-4 to TRBJ1-6, with 9 bases lining up with TRBD1. Trimming at V came to 6 bases and at J to 11 bases, leaving 8 bases not matched to a gene. The CDR3 loop spans 14 amino acids. CDR3 residues: CASRNTGGGPPLHF. The CDR3, as DNA: TGTGCCAGCAGAAATACAGGGGGCGGACCACCCCTCCACTTT.

V and J are TRBV30 and TRBJ2-5, with D tentatively TRBD2 (6 bases). Germline loops: CDR1 GTSNPN, CDR2 SVGIG (reference sequence). The CDR3 is 12 amino acids. Trimming took off 1 base at V and 5 bases at J, with 8 bases between the two ends. Written as DNA, the CDR3 is TGTGCCTGGAGTGCTAGCGCGGAGACCCAGTACTTC. Encoded protein: CAWSASAETQYF.

This rearrangement joins TRBV27 to TRBJ2-3; D remains ambiguous. The V end was cut by 3 bases, the J end by 0 bases, with 7 bases between. CDR1 and CDR2 from the germline V gene are MNHEY and SMNVEV (reference sequence). The CDR3 totals 14 residues. The CDR3 DNA is TGTGCCAGCAGTTTTTTGGGGAGCACAGATACGCAGTATTTT. Protein sequence: CASSFLGSTDTQYF.

This clonotype occurred a few times. This chain joins TRBV6-2 or TRBV6-3 and TRBJ1-3; D unresolved. V gave up 9 bases and J gave up 1 base, with 13 bases separating them. Per germline, CDR1 MNHEY and CDR2 SVGEGT. This CDR3 region has 14 residues. CDR3 sequence reads: CASCEGGSGNTIYF. The DNA of the CDR3 is TGTGCCAGTTGCGAGGGCGGGTCTGGAAACACCATATATTTT.

This chain uses TRBV6-5 with TRBJ2-5; possible D gene TRBD2, 6 bases. V was trimmed by 0 bases and J by 2 bases, leaving 13 bases between them. Germline V lookup: CDR1 MNHEY, CDR2 SVGAGI. The CDR3 extends over 16 amino acids. CDR3 DNA sequence: TGTGCCAGCAGTTACTCCCCAGCGGGCCTGCAAGAGACCCAGTACTTC. Translated: CASSYSPAGLQETQYF.

This clonotype was observed a handful of times. The genes are TRBV27 and TRBJ2-7; 9 nucleotides line up with TRBD2. Trimming at V came to 3 bases and at J to 2 bases, leaving 8 bases not matched to a gene. The CDR3 has 16 amino acids. Germline V lookup: CDR1 MNHEY, CDR2 SMNVEV (reference sequence). Here the CDR3 reads CASSLTSGGLTYEQYF. For the CDR3, the DNA is TGTGCCAGCAGTTTGACGAGCGGGGGGCTCACCTACGAGCAGTACTTC.

This clonotype came up a few times. The chain is built from TRBV7-9 and TRBJ1-2, with D unclear. Germline V gene lookup returns CDR1 SEHNR and CDR2 FQNEAQ (reference sequence). The V and J ends lost 0 bases and 5 bases respectively, with 10 bases between them. CDR3 length: 14 amino acids. The CDR3 loop reads CASSLATPGYGYTF. Written as DNA, the CDR3 is TGTGCCAGCAGCTTAGCGACACCCGGTTATGGCTACACCTTC.

In DNA, the CDR3 is TGTGCCAGCAGCTTAACCTCAAGGGCTAGCGGGGGGGCAGATACGCAGTATTTT. It translates to CASSLTSRASGGADTQYF. This chain joins TRBV7-3 and TRBJ2-3; 12 nucleotides agree with TRBD2. The V gene end was trimmed by 0 bases and the J gene end by 4 bases; junction bases not matched to a gene: 8. The CDR3 length is 18 residues. Germline CDR1 reads SGHTA; CDR2 reads FQGTGA.

V usage is TRBV19 and J usage is TRBJ2-3; maybe TRBD2 (6 bases). The CDR3 spans 15 residues. V lost 5 bases and J lost 1, with 13 bases in between. The germline CDR1 and CDR2 sequences are LNHDA and SQIVND (reference sequence). CDR3 loop: CASSPRLGGTDTQYF. For the CDR3, the DNA is TGTGCCAGTAGTCCGCGACTAGGTGGCACAGATACGCAGTATTTT.

The chain couples TRBV20-1 to TRBJ1-2; no clear D gene. CDR1 and CDR2 (germline): DFQATT, SNEGSKA (reference sequence). There are 14 residues in the CDR3. V dropped 5 bases and J dropped 4 bases, with 17 bases sitting between them. The CDR3 region is CSAGSSAIIYGYTF. The DNA for the CDR3 is TGCAGTGCTGGGAGCTCAGCCATAATCTATGGCTACACCTTC.

This clonotype was seen more than once but under ten times. The chain uses TRBV29-1 and TRBJ1-2; D unresolved. In germline, CDR1 is SQVTM, CDR2 ANQGSEA. The CDR3 totals 8 residues. Trimming cost V 8 bases and J 6 bases, with 4 bases left between them. This CDR3 reads CSYDGYTF. The CDR3 nucleotides are TGCAGCTATGATGGCTACACCTTC.